This TCR beta chain was identified during a study of T cell responses to AZD1222 COVID-19 vaccine. The V end was cut by 4 bases, the J end by 2 bases, with 19 bases between. The CDR3 extends over 17 amino acids. Germline V gene sequence: CDR1 LGHDT, CDR2 YNNKEL (reference sequence). Produced via immunoSEQ multiplex PCR; TCRdb's table is partial and in-frame only. The profile shows about 130,000 clones, 90% of them singletons. V usage is TRBV3-1 (or the pseudogene TRBV3-2) and J usage is TRBJ2-3; D not certain. This sequence was found in an adult in good health. The source was peripheral blood, collected on day 0 of MenACWY control vaccination. The CDR3 DNA is TGTGCCAGCAGCCGAACATTGGGTAGGGCCAACACAGATACGCAGTATTTT. Its translation: CASSRTLGRANTDTQYF.